A selection of T cell receptor beta chains follows, all from one sample in a study of blood T cell repertoires in COVID-19. Method: immunoSEQ multiplex PCR; TCRdb's copy keeps in-frame clones and lacks some. The sample contains 200,000 or so clones, roughly 80% of which appear only once. Material for sequencing was PBMCs or T cells enriched from blood (not recorded which). The receptor set was obtained from a woman aged 45-65 years who had been exposed to COVID-19. CDR3s include the opening cysteine and the closing phenylalanine or tryptophan.

J,V,CDR3
TRBJ1-2,TRBV5-5,CASSVSGKSNYGYTF
TRBJ2-5,TRBV5-1,CASWRGETQYF
TRBJ2-1,TRBV7-7,CASSPAGGHGNEQFF
TRBJ2-7,TRBV4-3,CASSHQRGASSYEQYF
TRBJ1-2,TRBV11-2,CASSLEGDSYTF
TRBJ2-1,TRBV7-9,CASSLTMAQFF
TRBJ1-2,TRBV5-6,CASSLQGNYGYTF
TRBJ2-5,TRBV7-2,CASSLGETSGVETQYF
TRBJ1-2,TRBV4-3,CASSQEGPGTNYGYTF
TRBJ2-7,TRBV18,CASSPPGTGLTEQYF
TRBJ2-5,TRBV10-3,CAISNDRGETQYF
TRBJ1-1,TRBV5-4,CASSRGQGTEAFF
TRBJ1-3,TRBV6-2/TRBV6-3,CASSYGFGNTIYF
TRBJ2-3,TRBV7-6,CASSLGPRSTDTQYF
TRBJ2-2,TRBV7-2,CASSPRPLAGAGELFF
TRBJ1-2,TRBV6-5,CASRTGGGGYTF
TRBJ1-1,TRBV5-1,CASSGKQGMNTEAFF
TRBJ2-5,TRBV5-1,CASSLGRGQGETQYF